The 12 T cell receptor beta chains reported below all come from one sample, sequenced in a study of blood T cell repertoires in COVID-19 (dated by TCRdb to 2018 to 2020). Library creation used the immunoSEQ multiplex PCR assay. TCRdb's version of the immuneACCESS table is confined to in-frame rearrangements and falls short of the full clone set. An unresolved V gene accounts for under half of the shortfall where checked; the remainder is of unknown origin. The sample profile shows over 90,000 clones; roughly 92% of them were found once. Clones ranked in the top ten supply roughly 2.1% of the sample. Sequences were obtained from peripheral blood. The origin of the receptors is a woman aged 45-65 years with COVID-19, enrolled during active disease.

This sequence joins TRBV5-1 and TRBJ1-2, with 7 bases fitting TRBD1. Germline V gene lookup returns CDR1 SGHRS and CDR2 YFSETQ. The CDR3 is made up of 16 amino acids. V gave up 0 bases and J gave up 0 bases; unmatched junction bases: 5. CDR3: CASSLGTGVANYGYTF. CDR3 nucleotides: TGCGCCAGCAGCTTGGGGACAGGAGTAGCTAACTATGGCTACACCTTC.

The CDR3 region has the DNA TGTGCCAGCAGCCCGACAGCGAACTATGGCTACACCTTC. Translated: CASSPTANYGYTF. The chain combines TRBV12-3 or TRBV12-4 with TRBJ1-2; tentatively, D is TRBD1 (5 bases). This CDR3 is built from 13 residues. Trimming took 6 bases from V and 2 from J, leaving 10 bases between them.

V usage is TRBV7-9 and J usage is TRBJ2-7, with 9 bases that match TRBD1. After removal of 1 base from V and 2 bases from J, the junction contained 6 bases not matched to a gene. This CDR3 contains 16 residues. Germline-derived CDR1 and CDR2 are SEHNR and FQNEAQ (reference sequence). This CDR3 is CASSLGGTGSPYEQYF. CDR3 DNA: TGTGCCAGCAGCTTAGGGGGGACAGGGTCCCCCTACGAGCAGTACTTC.

This clone has just one count. This rearrangement joins TRBV11-3 to TRBJ1-1; tentatively, D is TRBD1 (5 bases). Germline-derived CDR1 and CDR2 are SGHNT and YENEEA. CDR3 length: 13 amino acids. The V end lost 5 bases, the J end lost 11 bases, and 18 bases lay between the germline ends. CDR3 in DNA: TGTGCCAGCAGCCCTAGGACGGGGGATGAGGCTTTCTTT. Its protein is CASSPRTGDEAFF.

The chain links TRBV5-5 to TRBJ1-5; D is uncertain. The CDR3 is 15 residues long. The V gene lost 4 bases and the J gene lost 0 bases, with 11 bases spanning the gap. Germline V gene lookup returns CDR1 SGHKS and CDR2 YYEKEE (reference sequence). This CDR3 is CASSPLQNSNQPQHF. The CDR3 DNA reads as TGTGCCAGCAGCCCGTTACAAAATAGCAATCAGCCCCAGCATTTT.

The V and J genes are TRBV29-1 and TRBJ1-1; possible D gene TRBD1, 6 bases. CDR3 length: 17 amino acids. V was shortened by 5 bases and J by 0 bases, with 22 bases between the two germline ends. Germline V gene data show CDR1 as SQVTM and CDR2 as ANQGSEA. The DNA for the CDR3 is TGCAGCGTTTCCACAACACGGGGGGCACAAATGAACACTGAAGCTTTCTTT. Translation: CSVSTTRGAQMNTEAFF. Based on the CDR3 plus reference TRBV29-1 and TRBJ1-1, the full variable domain is SAVISQKPSRDICQRGTSLTIQCQVDSQVTMMFWYRQQPGQSLTLIATANQGSEATYESGFVIDKFPISRPNLTFSTLTVSNMSPEDSSIYLCSVSTTRGAQMNTEAFFGQGTRLTVV.

The rearrangement links TRBV18 to TRBJ2-7, with 9 bases fitting TRBD1. CDR1 KGHSH and CDR2 LQKENI come from the germline V gene. The length of the CDR3 is 14 residues. J gave up 5 bases and V 4 bases, and 6 bases lay outside the gene matches. For the CDR3, the DNA is TGTGCCAGCTCACGGCGGGACAGGGACAACGAGCAGTACTTC. Its translation: CASSRRDRDNEQYF.

The gene calls are TRBV6-6 and TRBJ1-5; 7 bases align to TRBD1. The CDR3 has 15 amino acids. With 6 bases clipped from V and 7 bases from J, the junction kept 12 bases outside the gene matches. Germline V CDR1 and CDR2: MNHNY, SVGAGI (reference sequence). CDR3 DNA: TGTGCCAGCAGCTCGGACAGGTTGGACGACCAGCCCCAGCATTTT. As protein: CASSSDRLDDQPQHF.

This chain joins TRBV28 and TRBJ1-2; 12 bases match TRBD1. CDR3 size: 15 residues. V lost 10 bases and J lost 4; bases outside the gene matches: 10. Looked up from germline, CDR1 is MDHEN and CDR2 is SYDVKM. The CDR3 protein is CATDGTGGEGYGYTF. The CDR3 DNA is TGTGCCACCGACGGGACAGGGGGCGAGGGCTATGGCTACACCTTC.

This clone was seen once. The chain recombines TRBV6-6 with TRBJ2-1; D might be TRBD2 (6 bases). Germline V gene lookup returns CDR1 MNHNY and CDR2 SVGAGI (reference sequence). The CDR3 sequence is 15 residues long. V lost 0 bases, J lost 5 bases, and 11 bases lay in between. The CDR3 protein is CASSYSGTSNNEQFF. The CDR3, as DNA: TGTGCCAGCAGTTACTCTGGGACTTCAAACAATGAGCAGTTCTTC.

The chain uses TRBV12-3 or TRBV12-4 and TRBJ2-5; perhaps TRBD2 as D (5 bases). The CDR3 runs 11 residues. Trimming took 5 bases from V and 7 from J, leaving 8 bases between them. The CDR3 sequence is CASSPGGTQYF. The CDR3 DNA follows: TGTGCCAGCAGTCCTGGAGGGACCCAGTACTTC.

The chain is built from TRBV10-1 and TRBJ1-1; a possible D gene is TRBD1 (6 bases). Deletions cut 2 bases from V and 4 bases from J, with 11 bases between. The CDR3 covers 14 residues. CDR1 and CDR2 from the germline V gene are WNHNN and SYGVQD (reference sequence). In DNA, the CDR3 is TGCGCCAGCAGTGAGAAACAGGGCTTCACTGAAGCTTTCTTT. Its protein product is CASSEKQGFTEAFF.